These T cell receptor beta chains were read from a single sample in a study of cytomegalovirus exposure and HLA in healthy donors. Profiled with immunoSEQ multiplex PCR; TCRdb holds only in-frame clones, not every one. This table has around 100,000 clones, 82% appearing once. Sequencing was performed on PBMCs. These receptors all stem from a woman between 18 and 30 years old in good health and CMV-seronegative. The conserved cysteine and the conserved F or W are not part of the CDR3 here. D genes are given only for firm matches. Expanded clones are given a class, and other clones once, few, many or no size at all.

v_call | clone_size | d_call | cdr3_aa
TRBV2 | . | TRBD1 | ASNRDRGPDTQY
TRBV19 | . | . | ASSISTSSGELF
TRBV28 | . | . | ASSSPWGATNEKLF
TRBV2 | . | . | ASSETGGYT
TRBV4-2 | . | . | ASSIGKRSTGNTIY
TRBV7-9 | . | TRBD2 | ASRLSGRDNEQF
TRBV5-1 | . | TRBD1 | ASSLEGWQGANEQF
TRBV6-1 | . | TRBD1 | ASSDRGHGNEKLF
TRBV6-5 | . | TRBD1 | ASSSDRGIEKLF
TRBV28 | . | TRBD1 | ASTLPQGNEKLF
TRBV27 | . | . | ASSLSEGYTEAF
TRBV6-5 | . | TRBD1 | ASSPQTGVGNTIY
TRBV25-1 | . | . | ASSDPGVTYEQY
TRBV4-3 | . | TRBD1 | ASSQDHRGSLYGYT
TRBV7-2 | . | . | ASSGSVDEQF
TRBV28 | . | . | ASRRTPLNEKLF
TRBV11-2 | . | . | ASSSYREETQY
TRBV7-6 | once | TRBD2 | ASTGVGGRYNEQF
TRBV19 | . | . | ASRWLPNQPQH
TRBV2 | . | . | ASSRAPRDEQY
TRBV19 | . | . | ASGEGTLGREAF
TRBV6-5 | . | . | ASSYSGARETQY
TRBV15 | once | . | ATSRELQGSGELF
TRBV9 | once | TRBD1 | ASSRRGQGDSPLH
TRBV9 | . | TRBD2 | ASSVGTSGRGTYEQY
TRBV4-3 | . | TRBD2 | ASSLLLAGSTDTQY
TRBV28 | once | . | ASSFSGVNTEAF
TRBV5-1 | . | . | ASSFGDSTDTQY
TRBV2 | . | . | ASSAGNSNYGYT
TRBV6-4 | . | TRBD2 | ASSDDGRAGDTQY
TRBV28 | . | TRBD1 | ASSLGQGVQPQH